The next 10 T cell receptor beta chains were all read from a single sample in a study of CD8 T cells in ankylosing spondylitis. TCRdb processed the 5' RACE reads anew with MiXCR; each CDR3 protein has one entry. The table records about 140,000 distinct CDR3 sequences, roughly 8.8% of them present only once. The sequencing input was synovial fluid, either unsorted or a sorted T cell fraction (not recorded which). The source of these receptors is a male donor with ankylosing spondylitis.

This clonotype was seen at least ten times. This chain links TRBV6-6 with TRBJ2-1; 9 nucleotides match TRBD2. Germline assignment: CDR1 MNHNY and CDR2 SVGAGI (reference sequence). V was clipped by 5 bases and J by 12 bases; unmatched bases: 2. The CDR3 loop spans 11 amino acids. CDR3 in DNA: TGTGCCAGCAGTCTAGCGGGATTGCAGTTCTTC. Its protein is CASSLAGLQFF.

In its sample, this clonotype was seen many times. The chain recombines TRBV24-1 with TRBJ2-2; D is unclear. CDR3 length: 13 residues. V lost 5 bases to trimming and J lost 0 bases, with 3 bases between them. CDR1 is KGHDR, CDR2 SFDVKD, per germline. The CDR3 here is CATSAPNTGELFF. The CDR3 DNA reads as TGTGCCACCAGTGCCCCGAACACCGGGGAGCTGTTTTTT.

The chain couples TRBV7-9 to TRBJ2-7; 13 positions match TRBD2. The germline gives CDR1 SEHNR, CDR2 FQNEAQ (reference sequence). Trimming removed 5 bases from V and 7 bases from J; junction bases left unmatched: 8. The CDR3 is 15 amino acids. The CDR3 is CASSRTGTSGNEQYF. The CDR3 nucleotides are TGTGCCAGCAGCAGAACCGGGACTAGCGGGAATGAGCAGTACTTC.

The table lists this clonotype with many counts. The chain links TRBV7-3 to TRBJ1-1; weak D call: TRBD1 (5 bases). The CDR3 sequence is 13 residues long. The V and J ends lost 5 bases and 1 base respectively, with 8 bases between them. From germline, CDR1 is SGHTA and CDR2 FQGTGA. CDR3 loop: CASSVTGNTEAFF. The CDR3 region has the DNA TGTGCCAGCAGCGTCACAGGGAACACTGAAGCTTTCTTT.

CDR3 sequence: CASSLSDGWGGGYTF. The CDR3 DNA sequence: TGTGCCAGCAGTTTATCGGACGGGTGGGGAGGCGGCTACACCTTC. The V gene is TRBV27, the J gene TRBJ1-2; D call uncertain. The germline gives CDR1 MNHEY, CDR2 SMNVEV (reference sequence). The length of the CDR3 is 15 residues. The V end lost 0 bases, the J end lost 8 bases, and 16 bases lay between the germline ends.

This clonotype was counted at least ten times. The genes are TRBV30 and TRBJ1-1, with D unresolved. In germline, CDR1 is GTSNPN, CDR2 SVGIG (reference sequence). The CDR3 has 11 residues. Deletions cut 2 bases from V and 11 bases from J, with 12 bases between. CDR3 residues: CAWSWEGRAFF. DNA for the CDR3: TGTGCCTGGAGTTGGGAGGGCCGGGCTTTCTTT.

In its sample, this clonotype was seen many times. The J gene is TRBJ1-2, the V gene TRBV4-2, with D possibly matching TRBD1 (5 bases). Germline CDR1 is LGHNA and CDR2 is YNFKEQ. The CDR3 has 18 amino acids. Trimming took 1 base from V and 4 from J, leaving 22 bases between them. The CDR3 region is CASSQVSGSTGTTYGYTF. Written as DNA, the CDR3 is TGTGCCAGCAGCCAAGTGTCGGGTAGCACAGGCACAACCTATGGCTACACCTTC.

Many counts were recorded for this clonotype. V and J are TRBV24-1 and TRBJ2-5, with 7 nucleotides matching TRBD1. The germline V gene encodes CDR1 KGHDR and CDR2 SFDVKD. V lost 5 bases and J lost 5; bases outside the gene matches: 7. The CDR3 runs 14 residues. Written as DNA, the CDR3 is TGTGCCACCAGTGCCTGGACAGGTCCCGAGACCCAGTACTTC. Protein: CATSAWTGPETQYF.

The rearrangement links TRBV20-1 to TRBJ2-2; TRBD2 matches 9 bases. Trimming took 2 bases from V and 17 from J; bases not matched to a gene: 21. The CDR3 contains 16 residues. The V gene's germline CDR1 is DFQATT and CDR2 SNEGSKA (reference sequence). DNA for the CDR3: TGCAGTGCTAGAAGTTCTAGCGGGAACACCGGGGACCCTACATTTTTT. It is translated as CSARSSSGNTGDPTFF.

The rearrangement joins TRBV18 to TRBJ2-3, with 11 bases aligning to TRBD2. The junction had 2 bases not matched to a gene; V was cut back by 3 bases and J by 3 bases. The CDR3 loop spans 15 amino acids. Germline CDR1 KGHSH, CDR2 LQKENI. For the CDR3, the DNA is TGTGCCAGCTCACCTACTAGCGGGGGAACAGATACGCAGTATTTT. Translated, it gives CASSPTSGGTDTQYF.